This TCR beta chain was sequenced during a study of monozygotic twins with inflammatory bowel disease. Findings and caveats of the study: Inverse Simpson values showed less TCRbeta diversity in IBD patients than in their healthy co-twins. Since immunosuppressive treatments differed, patient repertoires may have gained added variability.

The unique tags termed UMIs, each holding a 6-nucleotide sample barcode, were added by means of template switching. The cDNA of both the TCRalpha and TCRbeta chains was subjected to two nested PCRs of approximately 16 and 10 cycles. TCRdb reprocessed the 5' RACE reads, with one entry per CDR3 protein and no DNA. The sample has around 450,000 distinct CDR3 sequences, and its top ten clones hold roughly 2.2%. This CDR3 spans 14 amino acids. The germline gives CDR1 LNHDA, CDR2 SQIVND (reference sequence). Details on this clonotype: Its antigen remains unidentified.

V and J are TRBV19 and TRBJ2-3; TCRdb's assignment of TRBD1 cannot be checked, as there is no DNA. This clonotype was obtained from a human donor with ulcerative colitis or Crohn's disease, or a healthy co-twin of an affected twin (not recorded which). The sequencing sample was made of blood. The CDR3 sequence: CASRPLASTDTQYF.